This T cell receptor beta chain was recovered during a study of response to subunit inactivated influenza vaccine. Points on this clonotype: The antigen remains unidentified.

TCRdb re-called the RT-PCR reads through MiXCR, storing one row per CDR3 protein. Here the sample spans 650,000 to 800,000 distinct CDR3 sequences, approximately 17% being singletons. The V end lost 10 bases, the J end lost 11 bases, and 24 bases lay between the germline ends. Germline V CDR1 and CDR2: MDHEN, SYDVKM. The CDR3 sequence is 13 residues long. Study-wide findings and caveats: Authors suggested each seasonal flu vaccination may recruit only limited numbers of new T cells.

This specimen was PBMCs from blood, taken around 5 days after vaccination. This chain uses TRBV28 with TRBJ2-7, with D perhaps assigned TRBD1 or TRBD2 (5 bases each). The source is a man aged 50 or older who received an inactivated influenza vaccine. Here the CDR3 reads CATRGDQVIYEYF. The CDR3 bases are TGTGCCACCCGAGGGGATCAGGTTATTTATGAGTACTTC. Full variable domain (remainder filled in from reference TRBV28 and TRBJ2-7): DVKVTQSSRYLVKRTGEKVFLECVQDMDHENMFWYRQDPGLGLRLIYFSYDVKMKEKGDIPEGYSVSREKKERFSLILESASTNQTSMYLCATRGDQVIYEYFGPGTRLTVT.